These 31 T cell receptor beta chains share one sample of origin, sequenced in a study of ipilimumab plus nivolumab after autologous stem cell transplantation. The table came from immunoSEQ multiplex PCR; TCRdb's copy has only in-frame clones and leaves some out. The sample lists approximately 16,000 clones, approximately 74% occurring once. The source was PBMCs, collected in a trial of ipilimumab plus nivolumab as post-transplant consolidation. The receptor source for this set is a male donor with primary mediastinal lymphoma.

The table lists this clone with a few counts. The chain is built from TRBV19 and TRBJ1-1; possible D gene TRBD1, 5 bases. V lost 4 bases, J lost 1 base, and 16 bases lay in between. CDR1 is LNHDA and CDR2 is SQIVND in the germline V gene (reference sequence). The CDR3 spans 16 residues. Here the CDR3 DNA reads TGTGCCAGTAGTAGCCCCCGGGGAGGACAGAACACTGAAGCTTTCTTT. Amino acids: CASSSPRGGQNTEAFF.

The DNA for the CDR3 is TGTGCCAGCAGCGTAGGGGATCGGGGCAATGAAAAACTGTTTTTT. This sequence encodes CASSVGDRGNEKLFF. This chain joins TRBV9 and TRBJ1-4; D possibly corresponds to TRBD1 (5 bases). This CDR3 has 15 amino acids. Trimming removed 0 bases from V and 5 bases from J, with 11 bases in between. From germline, CDR1 is SGDLS and CDR2 YYNGEE. The full variable domain, with the rest looked up from reference TRBV9 and TRBJ1-4, is DSGVTQTPKHLITATGQRVTLRCSPRSGDLSVYWYQQSLDQGLQFLIQYYNGEERAKGNILERFSAQQFPDLHSELNLSSLELGDSALYFCASSVGDRGNEKLFFGSGTQLSVL.

This chain uses TRBV10-3 with TRBJ2-3, with 11 bases matching TRBD1. Germline values: CDR1 ENHRY, CDR2 SYGVKD. V lost 4 bases, J lost 8 bases, and 5 bases stayed unmatched. The CDR3 is made up of 14 amino acids. CDR3 protein: CAISVGQGAGTQYF. The DNA of the CDR3 is TGTGCCATCAGTGTTGGACAGGGGGCCGGTACGCAGTATTTT.

This clone was seen a handful of times. This chain joins TRBV5-1 and TRBJ2-7, with TRBD2 identical over 10 bases. J gave up 2 bases and V 4 bases, and 12 bases lay outside the gene matches. CDR1 is SGHRS and CDR2 is YFSETQ in the germline V gene. The CDR3 extends over 17 amino acids. For the CDR3, the DNA is TGCGCCAGCAGCACCGGGACTAGCGCCTTAAGTACCTACGAGCAGTACTTC. Protein sequence: CASSTGTSALSTYEQYF. Drawing the rest from reference TRBV5-1 and TRBJ2-7, the complete variable domain is KAGVTQTPRYLIKTRGQQVTLSCSPISGHRSVSWYQQTPGQGLQFLFEYFSETQRNKGNFPGRFSGRQFSNSRSEMNVSTLELGDSALYLCASSTGTSALSTYEQYFGPGTRLTVT.

The chain has TRBV5-1 and TRBJ2-2; D not certain. Germline V gives CDR1 SGHRS, CDR2 YFSETQ. V lost 2 bases, J lost 7 bases, and 12 bases lay in between. This CDR3 has 14 residues. The CDR3 DNA sequence: TGCGCCAGCAGCTTTGGCTTCTCAGACGGGGAGCTGTTTTTT. Amino acids: CASSFGFSDGELFF. The complete variable domain, with remaining parts taken from reference TRBV5-1 and TRBJ2-2, reads KAGVTQTPRYLIKTRGQQVTLSCSPISGHRSVSWYQQTPGQGLQFLFEYFSETQRNKGNFPGRFSGRQFSNSRSEMNVSTLELGDSALYLCASSFGFSDGELFFGEGSRLTVL.

V is TRBV11-1 and J is TRBJ2-1; D might be TRBD2 (5 bases). Germline V gene sequence: CDR1 SGHAT, CDR2 FQDESV (reference sequence). V dropped 5 bases and J dropped 7 bases, with 12 bases sitting between them. This CDR3 spans 13 amino acids. As DNA, the CDR3 is TGTGCCAGCAGCCCCGGACTGGCGAATGAGCAGTTCTTC. Amino acids: CASSPGLANEQFF.

The CDR3 DNA follows: TGTGCCAGCAGCTCAACCTACGAGGGGGGCTACGAGCAGTACTTC. Translation: CASSSTYEGGYEQYF. This chain connects TRBV5-8 to TRBJ2-7; D tentatively reads TRBD1 or TRBD2 (6 bases each). Germline V lookup: CDR1 SGHTS, CDR2 YDEGEE. V was clipped by 3 bases and J by 3 bases, with 16 bases between them. The CDR3 extends over 15 amino acids. Looking up the rest from reference TRBV5-8 and TRBJ2-7 gives the full variable domain: EAGVTQSPTHLIKTRGQQATLRCSPISGHTSVYWYQQALGLGLQFLLWYDEGEERNRGNFPPRFSGRQFPNYSSELNVNALELEDSALYLCASSSTYEGGYEQYFGPGTRLTVT.

V usage is TRBV6-5 and J usage is TRBJ1-6; 7 positions agree with TRBD1. The CDR3 extends over 15 amino acids. With 0 bases clipped from V and 8 bases from J, the junction kept 4 bases outside the gene matches. The V gene's germline CDR1 is MNHEY and CDR2 SVGAGI. CDR3 loop: CASSYSFQGDSPLHF. CDR3 nucleotides: TGTGCCAGCAGTTACTCGTTCCAGGGGGATTCACCCCTCCACTTT.

This chain uses TRBV9 with TRBJ2-1; the match to TRBD1 covers 8 bases. CDR3 length: 17 residues. The J segment lost 4 bases and the V segment lost 2 bases, leaving 11 bases of the junction unmatched. Germline V gene lookup returns CDR1 SGDLS and CDR2 YYNGEE. The CDR3 DNA is TGTGCCAGCAGCGTGGACCCCATCGACAGGGGATACAATGAGCAGTTCTTC. Protein: CASSVDPIDRGYNEQFF.

The chain recombines TRBV10-3 with TRBJ2-3; the match to TRBD1 covers 7 bases. The CDR3 is made up of 23 amino acids. J lost 0 bases, V lost 3 bases, and 27 bases had no gene match. CDR1 ENHRY and CDR2 SYGVKD come from the germline V gene. CDR3 protein: CAISDPGTEQAPDAPQSTDTQYF. CDR3 DNA: TGTGCCATCAGTGATCCAGGGACAGAACAGGCCCCGGACGCCCCCCAAAGCACAGATACGCAGTATTTT.

The chain is built from TRBV14 and TRBJ2-7; TRBD1 agrees at 8 bases. V lost 4 bases, J lost 0 bases, and 26 bases stayed unmatched. The CDR3 sequence is 22 residues long. Germline CDR1 reads SGHDN; CDR2 reads FVKESK. The CDR3 loop reads CASSRLTGTGGLSQPSSYEQYF. CDR3 nucleotides: TGTGCCAGCAGCCGCCTAACCGGGACAGGCGGGCTGAGCCAGCCCAGCTCCTACGAGCAGTACTTC.

In this sample, this clone turned up a few times. The rearrangement links TRBV5-1 to TRBJ2-1; 12 bases line up with TRBD2. The ends lost 0 bases at V and 6 bases at J; junction bases unmatched: 4. Per the germline V gene, CDR1 is SGHRS and CDR2 is YFSETQ. This CDR3 region has 16 residues. The chain's CDR3 is CASSLAASGRANEQFF. CDR3 in DNA: TGCGCCAGCAGCTTGGCGGCTAGCGGGAGGGCCAATGAGCAGTTCTTC.

The V call is TRBV28, the J call TRBJ1-5; D is unclear. The germline V and J ends were trimmed by 0 bases and 0 bases, with 9 bases remaining between them. Germline V gives CDR1 MDHEN, CDR2 SYDVKM. The CDR3 loop spans 16 amino acids. The CDR3 here is CASSLWRSDSNQPQHF. CDR3 coding DNA: TGTGCCAGCAGTTTATGGCGTTCCGATAGCAATCAGCCCCAGCATTTT.

The genes are TRBV6-6 and TRBJ2-3; D uncertain. CDR3 length: 14 residues. Germline V CDR1 and CDR2: MNHNY, SVGAGI (reference sequence). Trimming took off 6 bases at V and 5 bases at J, with 15 bases between the two ends. Written as DNA, the CDR3 is TGTGCCAGCAGCTCCGGGTCCAGCGTAGATACGCAGTATTTT. It codes for CASSSGSSVDTQYF.

The chain has TRBV28 and TRBJ1-4, with D possibly TRBD1 on 5 matching bases. Germline V gene data show CDR1 as MDHEN and CDR2 as SYDVKM. V lost 6 bases to trimming and J lost 4 bases, with 15 bases between them. The CDR3 runs to 15 residues. This CDR3 reads CASRPQGLNNEKLFF. In DNA, the CDR3 is TGTGCCAGCAGACCCCAGGGACTTAATAATGAAAAACTGTTTTTT.

V usage is TRBV6-1 and J usage is TRBJ1-4; 8 bases align to TRBD1. Per the germline V gene, CDR1 is MNHNS and CDR2 is SASEGT. J was trimmed by 7 bases and V by 1 base; bases with no gene match: 2. The CDR3 consists of 14 residues. CDR3 in DNA: TGTGCCAGCAGTGAAGGGACAGGGTTTGAAAAACTGTTTTTT. Its protein product is CASSEGTGFEKLFF.

This clone was picked up one time. The chain combines TRBV11-3 with TRBJ2-1, with TRBD2 identical over 9 bases. Germline trimming cut 2 bases from V and 6 bases from J; bases unmatched to any gene: 8. This CDR3 comprises 16 residues. Germline assignment: CDR1 SGHNT and CDR2 YENEEA. The CDR3 protein is CASSLLAGATPNEQFF. DNA for the CDR3: TGTGCCAGCAGCTTATTAGCGGGAGCTACCCCCAATGAGCAGTTCTTC.

V usage is TRBV2 and J usage is TRBJ1-1; tentatively, D is TRBD1 (5 bases). The germline V gene has CDR1 SNHLY and CDR2 FYNNEI. The CDR3 is 13 residues long. Between the trimmed V and J ends, which lost 7 bases and 1 base, there was a span of 10 bases. The CDR3 DNA reads TGTGCCAGCACTCTAGGGGAGAACACTGAAGCTTTCTTT. This gives the protein CASTLGENTEAFF.

This clone was seen a few times. The genes are TRBV4-1 and TRBJ2-7, with a possible D match to TRBD2 (6 bases). This CDR3 region has 14 residues. Germline CDR1 and CDR2: MGHRA and YSYEKL. V gave up 6 bases and J gave up 0 bases, with 12 bases separating them. The CDR3 protein is CASRRDLASYEQYF. The CDR3 nucleotides are TGCGCCAGCAGAAGGGACTTGGCCTCCTACGAGCAGTACTTC.

The chain couples TRBV10-3 to TRBJ1-2, with D perhaps matching TRBD1 (5 bases). This CDR3 comprises 15 residues. V lost 0 bases and J 10 bases, leaving 18 bases between the germline ends. In germline, CDR1 is ENHRY, CDR2 SYGVKD. The CDR3 bases are TGTGCCATCAGTGAGTCTCAGGGTGCGGTGGGCCTCTACACCTTC. It codes for CAISESQGAVGLYTF.

The genes are TRBV28 and TRBJ2-2; D gene unclear. The length of the CDR3 is 12 residues. V dropped 8 bases and J dropped 5 bases, with 9 bases sitting between them. Germline CDR1 MDHEN, CDR2 SYDVKM. The CDR3 bases are TGTGCCAGCTTCATAGGGACCGGGGAGCTGTTTTTT. Translating gives CASFIGTGELFF.

The table lists this clone with a few counts. The V gene is TRBV6-6, the J gene TRBJ1-6; D is ambiguous. Trimming pared 0 bases from V and 7 bases from J, leaving 7 bases between. CDR1 is MNHNY and CDR2 is SVGAGI in the germline V gene (reference sequence). CDR3 size: 14 residues. In DNA, the CDR3 is TGTGCCAGCAGTTACTCGGCGGGCAATTCACCCCTCCACTTT. It yields the protein CASSYSAGNSPLHF.

V gene TRBV5-8 combines with J gene TRBJ2-2; 9 nucleotides agree with TRBD2. The CDR3 consists of 14 residues. Losses at the gene ends were 4 bases for V and 9 bases for J; bases not matched to a gene: 7. The germline V gene encodes CDR1 SGHTS and CDR2 YDEGEE. CDR3 region: CASSLRTSARELFF. The CDR3 DNA sequence: TGTGCCAGCAGCCTCCGGACTAGCGCCAGGGAGCTGTTTTTT.

The CDR3 is CSVEDYGAREQYF. The CDR3 bases are TGCAGCGTTGAAGATTACGGGGCTCGCGAGCAGTACTTC. The rearrangement links TRBV29-1 to TRBJ2-7; D tentatively reads TRBD1 or TRBD2 (5 bases each). In germline, CDR1 is SQVTM, CDR2 ANQGSEA. With 0 bases removed from V and 6 bases from J, the gap between germline ends came to 12 bases. This CDR3 region has 13 residues.

This clone was detected only a few times. V gene TRBV6-1 combines with J gene TRBJ2-5; 7 bases are a match to TRBD1. Losses at the gene ends were 1 base for V and 9 bases for J; bases not matched to a gene: 5. This CDR3 has 13 residues. CDR1 is MNHNS and CDR2 is SASEGT in the germline V gene. CDR3 nucleotides: TGTGCCAGCAGTGAAGGTAGAAGGGGGCCCCAGTACTTC. Residues: CASSEGRRGPQYF.

CDR3 sequence (DNA): TGTGCCTGGAGTGCCCCTGTCTACCGCCTAACCTCGCTATCGGGTGGCTACACCTTC. As protein: CAWSAPVYRLTSLSGGYTF. V and J are TRBV30 and TRBJ1-2; D remains ambiguous. Germline V gene data show CDR1 as GTSNPN and CDR2 as SVGIG (reference sequence). V shed 1 base and J shed 7 bases, with 31 bases lying between them. This CDR3 region has 19 residues.

The chain combines TRBV27 with TRBJ1-1; 9 positions agree with TRBD1. The junction had 4 bases not matched to a gene; V was cut back by 6 bases and J by 2 bases. Germline V CDR1 and CDR2: MNHEY, SMNVEV (reference sequence). CDR3 length: 14 amino acids. CDR3: CASRRQGVNTEAFF. CDR3 DNA: TGTGCCAGCAGGCGACAGGGGGTTAACACTGAAGCTTTCTTT.

This clone occurred once. The J gene is TRBJ2-7, the V gene TRBV6-5; the D gene could be TRBD1 or TRBD2 (6 bases each). Trimming took 5 bases from V and 7 from J, leaving 15 bases between them. The CDR3 extends over 13 amino acids. The germline gives CDR1 MNHEY, CDR2 SVGAGI. CDR3: CASSEGGISEQYF. The DNA for the CDR3 is TGTGCCAGCAGTGAAGGGGGGATTTCAGAGCAGTACTTC.

The chain couples TRBV28 to TRBJ2-5, with 13 bases fitting TRBD2. V lost 2 bases, J lost 4 bases, and 13 bases stayed unmatched. This CDR3 contains 19 residues. Germline values: CDR1 MDHEN, CDR2 SYDVKM. CDR3 DNA sequence: TGTGCCAGCAGTTTAGGACTAGCGGGAGTAGGCGGGGCAGGAGAGACCCAGTACTTC. This translates into CASSLGLAGVGGAGETQYF.

This chain links TRBV28 with TRBJ1-5; perhaps TRBD1 as D (6 bases). In germline, CDR1 is MDHEN, CDR2 SYDVKM. V was trimmed by 4 bases and J by 3 bases, leaving 16 bases between them. The CDR3 spans 16 residues. This CDR3 reads CASSSPRGASNQPQHF. In DNA, the CDR3 is TGTGCCAGCAGTTCCCCTCGGGGGGCTTCCAATCAGCCCCAGCATTTT.

The CDR3 spells CAISESTGVGTEAFF. The CDR3 DNA reads as TGTGCCATCAGTGAGTCCACAGGCGTGGGTACTGAAGCTTTCTTT. The chain joins TRBV10-3 to TRBJ1-1, with D possibly TRBD1 on 5 matching bases. Germline values: CDR1 ENHRY, CDR2 SYGVKD. This CDR3 contains 15 residues. V was shortened by 0 bases and J by 5 bases, with 13 bases between the two germline ends.